Each of the 14 T cell receptor beta chains below was sequenced from the same sample in a study of CD8+CD57+ T cells in acquired aplastic anemia. Genomic DNA provided the template from which TCR beta VDJ and CDR3 profiles were obtained. TCRdb reanalysed the reads using MiXCR and keeps one entry per CDR3 protein. Of about 180,000 distinct CDR3 sequences listed, around 63% are singletons. Patients picked for sequencing had shown CD8+CD57+ cell expansion detected by flow cytometry. Sequencing used sorted CD4+, CD8+, or CD8+CD57+ T cells (not recorded which) from PBMCs. Receptors were obtained from a human donor with aplastic anemia.

The chain combines TRBV10-3 with TRBJ1-5; 7 positions match TRBD1. The CDR3 has 13 residues. V lost 6 bases to trimming and J lost 3 bases; unmatched junction nucleotides: 2. CDR1 and CDR2 (germline): ENHRY, SYGVKD. The CDR3 DNA sequence: TGTGCCATCAGGGACAGGTACAATCAGCCCCAGCATTTT. Protein sequence: CAIRDRYNQPQHF.

This chain uses TRBV20-1 with TRBJ2-5, with 9 positions matching TRBD2. The germline V gene has CDR1 DFQATT and CDR2 SNEGSKA (reference sequence). With V trimmed by 5 bases and J by 5 bases, 6 bases remained unmatched. There are 13 residues in the CDR3. The CDR3: CSAHGAGGETQYF. The CDR3 DNA follows: TGCAGTGCTCACGGGGCGGGAGGGGAGACCCAGTACTTC.

The chain links TRBV7-8 to TRBJ2-3, with D possibly matching TRBD2 (6 bases). The CDR3 contains 13 residues. V was clipped by 6 bases and J by 14 bases, with 21 bases between them. Germline V gene sequence: CDR1 SGHVS, CDR2 FQNEAQ. The CDR3 sequence: CASRQEGNVVGYF. The DNA of the CDR3 is TGTGCCAGCAGACAGGAGGGGAACGTTGTCGGGTATTTT.

A remark on this clonotype: The junction departs from germline at one end; a sequencing error may be responsible. CDR3 sequence reads: CASSLEGKSSYNEQFF. The CDR3 DNA reads TGTGCTAGCAGCTTAGAGGGAAAAAGCTCCTACAATGAGCAGTTCTTC. The chain has TRBV7-7 and TRBJ2-1; a weak D match, TRBD2 (5 bases). CDR3 length equals 16 residues. The germline V gene encodes CDR1 SSHAT and CDR2 FNYEAQ (reference sequence).

This chain connects TRBV20-1 to TRBJ1-2, with 7 bases aligning to TRBD1. Germline CDR1 and CDR2: DFQATT and SNEGSKA (reference sequence). This CDR3 contains 15 residues. J was trimmed by 4 bases and V by 4 bases; bases with no gene match: 12. The CDR3 region has the DNA TGCAGTGCTATAGGACAGGATCATTCCTCCTATGGCTACACCTTC. Protein product: CSAIGQDHSSYGYTF.

This clonotype was recorded at least ten times. This sequence joins TRBV7-9 and TRBJ2-2, with unresolved D. V was cut by 5 bases and J by 6 bases, with 13 bases left in between. The CDR3 covers 14 residues. Germline V gene sequence: CDR1 SEHNR, CDR2 FQNEAQ (reference sequence). As DNA, the CDR3 is TGTGCCAGCAGCCAGTGGGATACGGCCGGGGAGCTGTTTTTT. Translated, it gives CASSQWDTAGELFF. Together with reference TRBV7-9 and TRBJ2-2, the CDR3 gives the full variable domain: DTGVSQNPRHKITKRGQNVTFRCDPISEHNRLYWYRQTLGQGPEFLTYFQNEAQLEKSRLLSDRFSAERPKGSFSTLEIQRTEQGDSAMYLCASSQWDTAGELFFGEGSRLTVL.

V gene TRBV10-2 combines with J gene TRBJ1-6; D is uncertain. The CDR3 extends over 15 amino acids. Trimming stripped 3 bases from V and 4 bases from J, with 10 bases between. Germline lookup yields CDR1 WSHSY and CDR2 SAAADI. This CDR3 reads CASSDPIDYNSPLHF. As DNA, the CDR3 is TGCGCCAGCAGTGATCCCATAGATTATAATTCACCCCTCCACTTT.

This clonotype was recorded a few times. The chain couples TRBV7-8 to TRBJ2-2, with 9 bases aligning to TRBD1. Germline trimming cut 6 bases from V and 4 bases from J; bases unmatched to any gene: 6. This CDR3 is 15 amino acids long. Germline CDR1 SGHVS, CDR2 FQNEAQ. The CDR3 spells CASRQQGAVTGELFF. The CDR3 DNA reads TGTGCCAGCAGACAACAGGGGGCTGTCACCGGGGAGCTGTTTTTT.

The chain couples TRBV7-2 to TRBJ2-1; 8 bases match TRBD2. Germline trimming cut 5 bases from V and 6 bases from J; bases unmatched to any gene: 9. This CDR3 comprises 15 residues. Looked up from germline, CDR1 is SGHTA and CDR2 is FQGNSA. The CDR3 DNA is TGTGCCAGCAGCCGACTGGGGACTAGGGGCAATGAGCAGTTCTTC. Translation: CASSRLGTRGNEQFF.

The chain couples TRBV28 to TRBJ2-3; D is ambiguous. CDR3 length: 12 residues. Germline CDR1 reads MDHEN; CDR2 reads SYDVKM. Between the trimmed V and J ends, which lost 2 bases and 7 bases, there was a span of 7 bases. CDR3 nucleotides: TGTGCCAGCAGTTTAGTAGCAAATACGCAGTATTTT. It codes for CASSLVANTQYF.

This chain joins TRBV19 and TRBJ2-7; weak D call: TRBD1 (5 bases). Matching the DNA end better, TRBJ2-5 makes the J call doubtful. CDR3 size: 13 residues. Germline CDR1 is LNHDA and CDR2 is SQIVND (reference sequence). The CDR3 region has the DNA TGTGCCAGTAGCGACAGCTACCAAGAGACCCAGTACTTC. Protein sequence: CASSDSYQETQYF.

J is TRBJ1-5 and V is TRBV12-3 or TRBV12-4, with 10 positions matching TRBD1. CDR3 length: 15 amino acids. With 5 bases clipped from V and 0 bases from J, the junction kept 1 base outside the gene matches. CDR3 sequence (DNA): TGTGCCAGCAGTGGGGACAGGGGTAGCAATCAGCCCCAGCATTTT. Protein product: CASSGDRGSNQPQHF.

This rearrangement joins TRBV20-1 to TRBJ2-7; 7 positions agree with TRBD1. The V and J ends lost 3 bases and 2 bases, in that order; junction bases with no gene match: 7. The germline V gene has CDR1 DFQATT and CDR2 SNEGSKA (reference sequence). This CDR3 contains 14 residues. CDR3 bases: TGCAGTGCTAGTAACAGGGGTTCCCCCTACGAGCAGTACTTC. Its translation is CSASNRGSPYEQYF.

The rearrangement joins TRBV2 to TRBJ1-4; D remains ambiguous. The CDR3 loop spans 14 amino acids. Trimming shortened V by 0 bases and J by 5 bases, and 7 bases separated the two germline ends. The germline V gene encodes CDR1 SNHLY and CDR2 FYNNEI. This CDR3 is CASSEALPNEKLFF. In DNA form, the CDR3 reads TGTGCCAGCAGTGAAGCGCTTCCGAATGAAAAACTGTTTTTT. The whole variable domain, remainder taken from reference TRBV2 and TRBJ1-4, is EPEVTQTPSHQVTQMGQEVILRCVPISNHLYFYWYRQILGQKVEFLVSFYNNEISEKSEIFDDQFSVERPDGSNFTLKIRSTKLEDSAMYFCASSEALPNEKLFFGSGTQLSVL.